One and the same sample provided the 14 T cell receptor beta chains below, sequenced in a study of neurological immune-mediated disorders (dated by TCRdb to between 2018 and 2021). The library came from 5' RACE. Sequencing instrument: Illumina HiSeq 2500. The public reads were quality trimmed at Q25 with fastp and then assembled into clones with MiXCR by TCRdb, keeping productive beta chains. Records with the same CDR3 protein are collapsed into one entry carrying the most frequent genes and DNA. Recorded for this sample are tens of thousands of distinct CDR3 sequences; 12% to 15% of them occurred a single time. The ten top clones hold approximately 6.8% of the sample. The source material was PBMCs. Receptors originate from a woman in her 50s in good health.

This clonotype appeared many times. The J gene is TRBJ2-3, the V gene TRBV5-1; 9 positions agree with TRBD1. Germline trimming cut 4 bases from V and 2 bases from J; bases unmatched to any gene: 8. CDR3 length: 16 residues. CDR1 is SGHRS and CDR2 is YFSETQ in the germline V gene. The CDR3, as DNA: TGCGCCAGCAGCCACCCGGACAGGGGATCCACAGATACGCAGTATTTT. Translating gives CASSHPDRGSTDTQYF. The complete variable domain, with remaining parts taken from reference TRBV5-1 and TRBJ2-3, reads KAGVTQTPRYLIKTRGQQVTLSCSPISGHRSVSWYQQTPGQGLQFLFEYFSETQRNKGNFPGRFSGRQFSNSRSEMNVSTLELGDSALYLCASSHPDRGSTDTQYFGPGTRLTVL.

Many counts were recorded for this clonotype. The chain combines TRBV5-1 with TRBJ1-2; maybe TRBD1 (6 bases). Trimming cost V 3 bases and J 3 bases, with 12 bases left between them. Germline values: CDR1 SGHRS, CDR2 YFSETQ. The CDR3 runs 14 residues. As DNA, the CDR3 is TGCGCCAGCAGCTCACAGGGCGTTGACTATGGCTACACCTTC. Translating gives CASSSQGVDYGYTF. Filled out from reference TRBV5-1 and TRBJ1-2, the complete variable domain reads KAGVTQTPRYLIKTRGQQVTLSCSPISGHRSVSWYQQTPGQGLQFLFEYFSETQRNKGNFPGRFSGRQFSNSRSEMNVSTLELGDSALYLCASSSQGVDYGYTFGSGTRLTVV.

In this sample, this clonotype turned up many times. The rearrangement joins TRBV20-1 to TRBJ2-4, with 10 bases fitting TRBD2. With 0 bases clipped from V and 3 bases from J, the junction kept 5 bases outside the gene matches. Germline-derived CDR1 and CDR2 are DFQATT and SNEGSKA (reference sequence). This CDR3 comprises 16 residues. The CDR3 DNA reads as TGCAGTGCTAGAGATCAAGCGGGAGGGGTCAAAAACATTCAGTACTTC. Protein product: CSARDQAGGVKNIQYF.

This clonotype was counted at least ten times. This sequence joins TRBV18 and TRBJ1-2, with 7 bases that match TRBD1. V shed 5 bases and J 4 bases; nucleotides not matched to a gene: 13. Germline assignment: CDR1 KGHSH and CDR2 LQKENI. The CDR3 is 16 amino acids. CDR3 sequence (DNA): TGTGCCAGCTCATCTGGAACCACAGGGGCTACCTATGGCTACACCTTC. Translation gives CASSSGTTGATYGYTF.

This sequence joins TRBV20-1 and TRBJ1-5; D may be TRBD1 (6 bases). CDR1 is DFQATT, CDR2 SNEGSKA, per germline (reference sequence). The CDR3 totals 18 residues. The CDR3 loop reads CSDRDKKRGTDSNQPQHF. In DNA, the CDR3 is TGCAGCGATAGAGATAAGAAGAGGGGGACCGATAGCAATCAGCCCCAGCATTTT.

The J gene is TRBJ2-2, the V gene TRBV20-1, with TRBD1 matching 7 bases. Germline V gene lookup returns CDR1 DFQATT and CDR2 SNEGSKA (reference sequence). The CDR3 extends over 13 amino acids. V shed 3 bases and J 7 bases; nucleotides not matched to a gene: 5. CDR3 amino acids: CSASAGGVGELFF. The CDR3 nucleotides are TGCAGTGCTAGCGCAGGGGGTGTCGGGGAGCTGTTTTTT.

This clonotype was detected ten times or more. The rearrangement joins TRBV20-1 to TRBJ1-6, with 7 bases aligning to TRBD1. The CDR3 spans 14 residues. CDR1 DFQATT and CDR2 SNEGSKA come from the germline V gene (reference sequence). Trimming removed 2 bases from V and 8 bases from J; junction bases left unmatched: 6. In nucleotides, the CDR3 is TGCAGTGCTAGACGGGGGACAGTGGATTCACCCCTCCACTTT. Encoded protein: CSARRGTVDSPLHF.

This clonotype was found many times. DNA for the CDR3: TGTGCCACCAGTACCCCAGGCTACAATGAGCAGTTCTTC. Translation gives CATSTPGYNEQFF. The chain couples TRBV24-1 to TRBJ2-1, with D unclear. CDR1 and CDR2 (germline): KGHDR, SFDVKD. CDR3 length equals 13 residues. V was cut by 6 bases and J by 3 bases, with 8 bases left in between.

This clonotype was recorded a few times. J is TRBJ2-7 and V is TRBV18; D call uncertain. CDR1 is KGHSH, CDR2 LQKENI, per germline. There are 14 residues in the CDR3. V was cut by 6 bases and J by 4 bases, with 16 bases left in between. The CDR3 DNA reads as TGTGCCAGCTCGCCGACTGGGAACGATTACGAGCAGTACTTC. Protein sequence: CASSPTGNDYEQYF.

This clonotype showed up many times. V gene TRBV9 combines with J gene TRBJ2-2; TRBD2 matches at 8 bases. The V segment lost 4 bases and the J segment 4 bases; nucleotides outside the gene matches: 12. Germline CDR1 and CDR2: SGDLS and YYNGEE. The CDR3 spans 17 residues. CDR3 residues: CASSLGRGEGRTGELFF. Here the CDR3 DNA reads TGTGCCAGCAGCCTCGGGAGGGGGGAGGGCCGCACCGGGGAGCTGTTTTTT.

Here the CDR3 DNA reads TGTGCCATCAGAGCCGGGACTGGCTCCTACAATGAGCAGTTCTTC. Translating it yields CAIRAGTGSYNEQFF. The chain employs TRBV10-3 and TRBJ2-1; weak D call: TRBD2 (6 bases). The germline V and J ends were trimmed by 6 bases and 0 bases, with 12 bases remaining between them. Germline CDR1 is ENHRY and CDR2 is SYGVKD. The CDR3 totals 15 residues.

Remarks on this clonotype: The junction differs from germline at one of its ends, possibly a read error. The chain links TRBV28 to TRBJ1-5, with 11 bases that match TRBD1. The V gene's germline CDR1 is MDHEN and CDR2 SYDVKM. The CDR3 runs to 16 residues. The CDR3 DNA follows: TGTGCCAGCAGTCCGGACAGGGGGCAGTCCGGTCAGCCCCAGCGTTTT. Its translation: CASSPDRGQSGQPQRF.

This clonotype was detected many times. The chain joins TRBV5-1 to TRBJ2-5, with TRBD2 matching over 8 bases. There are 17 residues in the CDR3. Losses at the gene ends were 0 bases for V and 2 bases for J; bases not matched to a gene: 9. Germline V lookup: CDR1 SGHRS, CDR2 YFSETQ. The CDR3 loop reads CASSLGVAGSSQETQYF. The DNA for the CDR3 is TGCGCCAGCAGCTTGGGAGTAGCGGGGAGCTCTCAAGAGACCCAGTACTTC. Looking up the rest from reference TRBV5-1 and TRBJ2-5 gives the full variable domain: KAGVTQTPRYLIKTRGQQVTLSCSPISGHRSVSWYQQTPGQGLQFLFEYFSETQRNKGNFPGRFSGRQFSNSRSEMNVSTLELGDSALYLCASSLGVAGSSQETQYFGPGTRLLVL.

This clonotype was detected many times. The genes are TRBV20-1 and TRBJ2-7, with TRBD1 identical over 10 bases. CDR1 is DFQATT and CDR2 is SNEGSKA in the germline V gene (reference sequence). The CDR3 contains 16 residues. The ends lost 7 bases at V and 4 bases at J; junction bases unmatched: 16. DNA of the CDR3: TGCAGTGACGGGACAGGGGAAATCGAGCCCATTTACGAGCAGTACTTC. Amino acids: CSDGTGEIEPIYEQYF.